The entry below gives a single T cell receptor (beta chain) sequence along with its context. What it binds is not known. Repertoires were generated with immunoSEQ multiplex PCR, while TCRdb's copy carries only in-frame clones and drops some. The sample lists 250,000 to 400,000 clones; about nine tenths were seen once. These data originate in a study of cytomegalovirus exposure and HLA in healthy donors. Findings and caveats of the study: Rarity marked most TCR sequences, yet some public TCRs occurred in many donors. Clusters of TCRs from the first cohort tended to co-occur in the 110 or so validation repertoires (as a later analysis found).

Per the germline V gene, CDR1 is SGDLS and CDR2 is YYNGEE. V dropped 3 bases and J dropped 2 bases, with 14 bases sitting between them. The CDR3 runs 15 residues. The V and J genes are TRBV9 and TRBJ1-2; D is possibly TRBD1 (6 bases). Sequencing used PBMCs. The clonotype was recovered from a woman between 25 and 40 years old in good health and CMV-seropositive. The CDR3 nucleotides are TGTGCCAGCAGCGCCCCGAGGGGGATCAACTATGGCTACACCTTC. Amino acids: CASSAPRGINYGYTF. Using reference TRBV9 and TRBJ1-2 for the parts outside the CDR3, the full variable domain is DSGVTQTPKHLITATGQRVTLRCSPRSGDLSVYWYQQSLDQGLQFLIQYYNGEERAKGNILERFSAQQFPDLHSELNLSSLELGDSALYFCASSAPRGINYGYTFGSGTRLTVV.